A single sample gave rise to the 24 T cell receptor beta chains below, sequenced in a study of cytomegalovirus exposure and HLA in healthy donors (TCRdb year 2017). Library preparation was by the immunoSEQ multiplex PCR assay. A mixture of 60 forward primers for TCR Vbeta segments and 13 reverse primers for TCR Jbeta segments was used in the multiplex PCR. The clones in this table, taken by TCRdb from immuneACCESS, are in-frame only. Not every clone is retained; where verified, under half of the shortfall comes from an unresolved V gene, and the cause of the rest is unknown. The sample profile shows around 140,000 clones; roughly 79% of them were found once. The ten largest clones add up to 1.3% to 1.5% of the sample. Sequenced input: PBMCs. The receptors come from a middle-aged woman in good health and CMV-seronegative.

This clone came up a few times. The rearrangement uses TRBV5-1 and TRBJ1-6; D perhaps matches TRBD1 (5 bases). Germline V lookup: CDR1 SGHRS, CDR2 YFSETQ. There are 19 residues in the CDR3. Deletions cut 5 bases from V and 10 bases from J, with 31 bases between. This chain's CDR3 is CASRSRSTGPVYEISPLHF. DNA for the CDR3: TGCGCCAGCAGGTCTCGGAGCACAGGACCTGTATATGAAATATCACCCCTCCACTTT.

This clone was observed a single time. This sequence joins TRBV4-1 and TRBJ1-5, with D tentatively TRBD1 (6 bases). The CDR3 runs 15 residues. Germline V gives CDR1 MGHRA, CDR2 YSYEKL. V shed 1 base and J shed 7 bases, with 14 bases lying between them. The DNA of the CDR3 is TGCGCCAGCAGCCAAGTCAGGGGTCCCTCCCAGCCCCAGCATTTT. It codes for CASSQVRGPSQPQHF.

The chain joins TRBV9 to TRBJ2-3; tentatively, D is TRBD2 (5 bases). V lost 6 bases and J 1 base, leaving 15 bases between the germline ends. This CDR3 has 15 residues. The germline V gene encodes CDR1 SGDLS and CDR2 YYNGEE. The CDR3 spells CASTLAPGRTDTQYF. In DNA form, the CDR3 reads TGTGCCAGCACCCTAGCCCCAGGCCGCACAGATACGCAGTATTTT.

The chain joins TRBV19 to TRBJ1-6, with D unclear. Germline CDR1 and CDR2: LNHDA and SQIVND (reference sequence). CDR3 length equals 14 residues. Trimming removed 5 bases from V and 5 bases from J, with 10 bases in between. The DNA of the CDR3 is TGTGCCAGTAGTTGGCAGGATAATAATTCACCCCTCCACTTT. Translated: CASSWQDNNSPLHF.

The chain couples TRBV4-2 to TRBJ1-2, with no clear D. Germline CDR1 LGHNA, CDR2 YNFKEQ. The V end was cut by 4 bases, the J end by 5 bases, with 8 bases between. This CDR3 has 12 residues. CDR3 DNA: TGTGCCAGCAGCCTAGACACTTATGGCTACACCTTC. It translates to CASSLDTYGYTF.

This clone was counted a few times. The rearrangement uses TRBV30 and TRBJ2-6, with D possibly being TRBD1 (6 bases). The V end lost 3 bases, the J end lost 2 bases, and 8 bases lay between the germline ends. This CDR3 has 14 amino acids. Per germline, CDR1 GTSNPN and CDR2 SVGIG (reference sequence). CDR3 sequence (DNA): TGTGCCTGGAGACAGGGTCCTGGGGCCAACGTCCTGACTTTC. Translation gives CAWRQGPGANVLTF. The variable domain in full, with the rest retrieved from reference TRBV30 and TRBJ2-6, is SQTIHQWPATLVQPVGSPLSLECTVEGTSNPNLYWYRQAAGRGLQLLFYSVGIGQISSEVPQNLSASRPQDRQFILSSKKLLLSDSGFYLCAWRQGPGANVLTFGAGSRLTVL.

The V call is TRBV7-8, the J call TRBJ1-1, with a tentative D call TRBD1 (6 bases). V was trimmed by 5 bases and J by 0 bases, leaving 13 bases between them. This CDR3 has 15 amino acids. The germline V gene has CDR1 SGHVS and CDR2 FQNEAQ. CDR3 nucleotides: TGTGCCAGCAGCCCCAGTTCAGGGGTGAACACTGAAGCTTTCTTT. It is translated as CASSPSSGVNTEAFF.

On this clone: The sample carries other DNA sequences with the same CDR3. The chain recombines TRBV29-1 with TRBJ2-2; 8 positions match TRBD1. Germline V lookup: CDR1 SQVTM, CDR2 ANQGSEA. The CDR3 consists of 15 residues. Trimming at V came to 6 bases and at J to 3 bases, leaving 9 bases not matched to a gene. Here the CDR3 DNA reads TGCAGCGTCTCTAGACAGGGGTTGGACACCGGGGAGCTGTTTTTT. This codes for CSVSRQGLDTGELFF.

The CDR3: CASSLRPGDSYEQYF. DNA of the CDR3: TGTGCCAGCAGCTTAAGGCCAGGGGACTCCTACGAGCAGTACTTC. The chain combines TRBV7-2 with TRBJ2-7; possibly TRBD1 for D (6 bases). CDR3 length: 15 residues. Between the trimmed V and J ends, which lost 2 bases and 0 bases, there was a span of 11 bases. Germline V gene lookup returns CDR1 SGHTA and CDR2 FQGNSA.

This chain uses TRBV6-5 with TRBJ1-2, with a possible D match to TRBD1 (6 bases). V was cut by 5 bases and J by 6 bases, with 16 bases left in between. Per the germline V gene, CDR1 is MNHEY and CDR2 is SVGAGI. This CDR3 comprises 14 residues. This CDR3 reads CASSLLGQTDGYTF. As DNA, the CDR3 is TGTGCCAGCAGTCTTTTAGGACAGACGGATGGCTACACCTTC.

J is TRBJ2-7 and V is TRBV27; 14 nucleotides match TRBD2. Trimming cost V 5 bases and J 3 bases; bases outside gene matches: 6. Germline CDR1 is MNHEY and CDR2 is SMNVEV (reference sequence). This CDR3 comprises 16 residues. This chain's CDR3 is CASSRTGTSGSYEQYF. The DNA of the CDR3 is TGTGCCAGCAGTCGTACCGGGACTAGCGGGAGCTACGAGCAGTACTTC.

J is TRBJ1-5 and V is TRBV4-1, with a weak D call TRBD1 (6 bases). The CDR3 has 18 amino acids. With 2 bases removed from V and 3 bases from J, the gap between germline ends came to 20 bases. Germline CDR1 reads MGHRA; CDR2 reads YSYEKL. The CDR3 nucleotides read TGCGCCAGCAGCCAAAGGGACCTACGGGACACAGCCAATCAGCCCCAGCATTTT. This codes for CASSQRDLRDTANQPQHF.

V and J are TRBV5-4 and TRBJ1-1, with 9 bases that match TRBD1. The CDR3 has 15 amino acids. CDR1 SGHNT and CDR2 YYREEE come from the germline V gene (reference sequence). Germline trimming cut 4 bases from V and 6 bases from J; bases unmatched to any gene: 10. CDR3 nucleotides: TGTGCCAGCAGCGGGGGGACAGGGCATTCCCCTGAAGCTTTCTTT. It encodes CASSGGTGHSPEAFF. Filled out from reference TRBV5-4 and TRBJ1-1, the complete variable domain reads ETGVTQSPTHLIKTRGQQVTLRCSSQSGHNTVSWYQQALGQGPQFIFQYYREEENGRGNFPPRFSGLQFPNYSSELNVNALELDDSALYLCASSGGTGHSPEAFFGQGTRLTVV.

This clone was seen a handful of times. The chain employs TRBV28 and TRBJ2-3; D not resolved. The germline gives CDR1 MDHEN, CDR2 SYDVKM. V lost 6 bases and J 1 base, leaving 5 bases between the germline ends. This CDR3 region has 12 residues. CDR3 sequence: CASRAGTDTQYF. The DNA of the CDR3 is TGTGCCAGCAGGGCCGGCACAGATACGCAGTATTTT.

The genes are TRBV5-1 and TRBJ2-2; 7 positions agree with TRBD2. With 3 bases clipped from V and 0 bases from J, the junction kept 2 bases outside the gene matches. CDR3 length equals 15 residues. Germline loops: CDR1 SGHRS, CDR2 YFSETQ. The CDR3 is CASSSGTTNTGELFF. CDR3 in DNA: TGCGCCAGCAGCTCCGGGACTACGAACACCGGGGAGCTGTTTTTT. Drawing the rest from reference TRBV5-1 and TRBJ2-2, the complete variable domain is KAGVTQTPRYLIKTRGQQVTLSCSPISGHRSVSWYQQTPGQGLQFLFEYFSETQRNKGNFPGRFSGRQFSNSRSEMNVSTLELGDSALYLCASSSGTTNTGELFFGEGSRLTVL.

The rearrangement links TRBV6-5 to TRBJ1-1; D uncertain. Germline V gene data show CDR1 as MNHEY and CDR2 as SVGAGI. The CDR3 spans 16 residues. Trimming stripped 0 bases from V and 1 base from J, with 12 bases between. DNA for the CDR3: TGTGCCAGCAGTTACTCGTCCGCAGACTCGAACACTGAAGCTTTCTTT. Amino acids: CASSYSSADSNTEAFF.

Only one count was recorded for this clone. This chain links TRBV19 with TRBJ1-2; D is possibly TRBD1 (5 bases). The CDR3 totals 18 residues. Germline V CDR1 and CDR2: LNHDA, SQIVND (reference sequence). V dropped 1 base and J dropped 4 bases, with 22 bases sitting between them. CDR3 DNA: TGTGCCAGTAGTATAGGGGCCCAAAACAGGATAATTAGCTATGGCTACACCTTC. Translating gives CASSIGAQNRIISYGYTF.

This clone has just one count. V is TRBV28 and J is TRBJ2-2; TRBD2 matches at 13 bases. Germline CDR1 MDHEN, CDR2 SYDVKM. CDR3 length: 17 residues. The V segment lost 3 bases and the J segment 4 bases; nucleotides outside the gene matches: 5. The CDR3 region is CASSFWGLAGFTGELFF. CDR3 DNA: TGTGCCAGCAGTTTCTGGGGACTAGCGGGGTTCACCGGGGAGCTGTTTTTT.

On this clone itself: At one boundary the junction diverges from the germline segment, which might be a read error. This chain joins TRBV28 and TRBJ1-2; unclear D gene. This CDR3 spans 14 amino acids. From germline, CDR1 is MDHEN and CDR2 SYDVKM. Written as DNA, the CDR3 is TGTGCCAGCAGTTGGGCCAGATTTAACGATGGCTACACCTTC. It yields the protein CASSWARFNDGYTF.

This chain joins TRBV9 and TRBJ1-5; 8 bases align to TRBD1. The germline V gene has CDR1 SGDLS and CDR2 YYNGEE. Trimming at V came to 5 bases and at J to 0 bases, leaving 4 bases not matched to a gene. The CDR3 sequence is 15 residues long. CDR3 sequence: CASSEQGDSNQPQHF. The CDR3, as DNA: TGTGCCAGCAGTGAACAGGGGGATAGCAATCAGCCCCAGCATTTT.

The CDR3 coding sequence is TGTGCCAGTAGTGCCACAGGGAACCCCCTCTATGGCTACACCTTC. Its translation: CASSATGNPLYGYTF. The J gene is TRBJ1-2, the V gene TRBV19, with D perhaps TRBD1 (6 bases). The germline V and J ends were trimmed by 5 bases and 4 bases, with 17 bases remaining between them. Germline assignment: CDR1 LNHDA and CDR2 SQIVND (reference sequence). The CDR3 spans 15 residues.

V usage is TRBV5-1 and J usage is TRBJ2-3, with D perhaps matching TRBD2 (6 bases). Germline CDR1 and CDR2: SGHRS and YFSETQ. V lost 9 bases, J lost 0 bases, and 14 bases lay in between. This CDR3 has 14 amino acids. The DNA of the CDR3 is TGCGCCACCTCCGGGGGAACTAGCACAGATACGCAGTATTTT. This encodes CATSGGTSTDTQYF.

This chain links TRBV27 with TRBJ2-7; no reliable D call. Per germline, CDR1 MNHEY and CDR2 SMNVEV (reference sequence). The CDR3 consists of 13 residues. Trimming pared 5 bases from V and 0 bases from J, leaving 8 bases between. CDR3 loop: CASSPRSSYEQYF. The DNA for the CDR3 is TGTGCCAGCAGTCCCCGGTCCTCCTACGAGCAGTACTTC.

The chain's CDR3 is CASSLTVSYDYGYTF. The DNA of the CDR3 is TGTGCCAGCAGCTTGACAGTTTCCTATGACTATGGCTACACCTTC. This chain uses TRBV5-6 with TRBJ1-2; D gene ambiguous. Trimming pared 1 base from V and 3 bases from J, leaving 13 bases between. Germline CDR1 and CDR2: SGHDT and YYEEEE. This CDR3 comprises 15 residues.